This T cell receptor beta chain appears in the sequencing data of a study of T cell repertoires in cytomegalovirus infection (dated by TCRdb to the late 2010s). Describing the broader study: Alongside well-studied HLA-B-restricted epitopes, the peptide stimulations were aimed at recently identified HLA-C-restricted CMV epitopes, whose presentation resists viral immunomodulation. Because public TCR beta signatures pointed to carriage of CMV infection together with the matching HLA type, the HLA type of each donor mattered for the analysis.

The instrument given in TCRdb is Illumina HiSeq 1500. TCRdb's own reprocessing of the public reads used fastp at Q25 and MiXCR and kept productive beta chains. Identical CDR3 protein sequences are pooled into one entry, listed with their most common genes and DNA. Counted in this sample were roughly 860,000 distinct CDR3 sequences; roughly 33% of them appeared once. The top ten clonotypes cover around an eighth of the sample. The meaning of the sample's treatment or condition label: in vitro stimulation with specific CMV peptide epitopes to enrich CMV-specific T cells. What the study reported, not specific to this receptor: The ex vivo response was dominated by HLA-C-restricted CMV-specific TCR beta clonotypes, which also provided the single most frequent clonotype in two of eight donors. In both this cohort and an independent cohort of several hundred donors, the cumulative frequency of public TCR beta family members distinguished carriers of CMV infection plus the relevant HLA type.

This clonotype was counted only a few times. Its antigen is unknown. One base away there is no much larger clone; base qualities are not given. The CDR3 runs 15 residues from the cysteine to the phenylalanine. Only the CDR3 part of the read is kept: 45 bases, read in frame from the first base. Between the V and J ends, shortened by 4 bases and 2 bases respectively, the junction contains 15 bases. From the germline V gene (reference sequence), CDR1 is LNHNV and CDR2 is YYDKDF. In this chain, TRBV15 is recombined with TRBJ2-7; TRBD1 is a possible D gene, resting on 6 matching bases. The sequence was collected from a human donor in good health (CMV status not recorded). Some clones in this sample may be carry-over from other donors' samples. The sample consisted of cultured CD8+ T cells from PBMCs, taken from culture after CMV antigen stimulation. The DNA sequence is given as TGTGCCACCAGCACCCAGACAGGCACTACCTACGAGCAGTACTTC. The translation is CATSTQTGTTYEQYF.